This TCR beta chain came from a study of blood T cell repertoires in COVID-19. Study-level information: The United States, Italy and Spain provided the acute and convalescent COVID-19 samples. PBMCs, B-cell-depleted T cells, or T cells provided the cDNA or gDNA that made up the material.

The V gene lost 5 bases and the J gene lost 7 bases, with 16 bases spanning the gap. CDR3 size: 13 residues. Germline-derived CDR1 and CDR2 are SGHDT and YYEEEE. In the authors' workflow: Amplification with reference gene primers provided the estimates of nucleated cell counts. Only in-frame clones appear in the TCRdb table, and some are missing; sequencing was by immunoSEQ multiplex PCR. That table is the source of V, J and clone size, and D and trimming were worked out from the DNA. This table has some 300,000 clones, around 90% appearing once. Seattle cases were enrolled at active infection and followed longitudinally.

This rearrangement joins TRBV5-6 to TRBJ2-7; no definite D call. The sequencing sample was made of peripheral blood. The TCR originated in a woman aged 50 to 65 with COVID-19, enrolled during active disease. In DNA form, the CDR3 reads TGTGCCAGCAGACAGTACCACCTCGGTGAGCAGTACTTC. It translates to CASRQYHLGEQYF.